This passage covers 27 T cell receptor beta chains from one sample sequenced in a study of regulatory dendritic cells for organ transplantation. The assay was immunoSEQ multiplex PCR, and TCRdb's table has in-frame clones only and misses some. The sample lists roughly 28,000 clones, approximately 78% seen once, with around 0.093% in the top ten. Sequenced: naive CD4+ T cells from blood. Regarding subset: CD45RA+ naive T cells. These receptors were collected from a human donor in good health.

The chain links TRBV5-1 to TRBJ1-1, with a tentative D call TRBD1 (6 bases). The CDR3 runs 13 residues. V was shortened by 6 bases and J by 3 bases, with 12 bases between the two germline ends. Germline V gene lookup returns CDR1 SGHRS and CDR2 YFSETQ. CDR3 nucleotide sequence: TGCGCCAGCACCTGGGGGCAGGACACTGAAGCTTTCTTT. This codes for CASTWGQDTEAFF.

The chain couples TRBV7-9 to TRBJ1-4, with 7 nucleotides matching TRBD1. The CDR3 extends over 15 amino acids. CDR1 and CDR2 (germline): SEHNR, FQNEAQ (reference sequence). V lost 2 bases and J lost 5; bases outside the gene matches: 5. CDR3 region: CASSLWGDRNEKLFF. CDR3 sequence (DNA): TGTGCCAGCAGCTTATGGGGGGACAGAAATGAAAAACTGTTTTTT.

This clone was found once. This chain joins TRBV18 and TRBJ1-1; TRBD1 aligns across 8 bases. This CDR3 is built from 12 residues. The junction had 1 base not matched to a gene; V was cut back by 4 bases and J by 6 bases. The germline V gene encodes CDR1 KGHSH and CDR2 LQKENI. The chain's CDR3 is CASSRTGSEAFF. DNA of the CDR3: TGTGCCAGCTCACGGACAGGGTCTGAAGCTTTCTTT.

The chain links TRBV7-6 to TRBJ2-5; 8 bases agree with TRBD1. Germline values: CDR1 SGHVS, CDR2 FNYEAQ. V gave up 5 bases and J gave up 5 bases; unmatched junction bases: 7. CDR3 length: 14 residues. CDR3 protein: CASSPTGAGETQYF. The CDR3 bases are TGTGCCAGCAGCCCGACAGGGGCGGGCGAGACCCAGTACTTC.

The V and J genes are TRBV6-5 and TRBJ1-5, with unresolved D. CDR3 length: 15 residues. Trimming took 5 bases from V and 6 from J, leaving 17 bases between them. The germline V gene has CDR1 MNHEY and CDR2 SVGAGI. This CDR3 reads CASSGGIGSGQPQHF. CDR3 sequence (DNA): TGTGCCAGCAGTGGAGGGATAGGCTCGGGTCAGCCCCAGCATTTT.

The V call is TRBV14, the J call TRBJ2-3, with TRBD2 as a possible D gene (6 bases). This CDR3 spans 14 amino acids. Trimming removed 6 bases from V and 0 bases from J, with 10 bases in between. CDR1 is SGHDN and CDR2 is FVKESK in the germline V gene. CDR3 amino acids: CASRASGSTDTQYF. CDR3 coding DNA: TGTGCCAGCAGAGCCAGCGGGAGCACAGATACGCAGTATTTT.

This clone was seen a handful of times. This chain connects TRBV4-1 to TRBJ1-5; tentatively, D is TRBD1 (5 bases). The germline CDR1 and CDR2 sequences are MGHRA and YSYEKL. This CDR3 comprises 14 residues. With 4 bases removed from V and 6 bases from J, the gap between germline ends came to 13 bases. The CDR3 reads CASSPRDWGQPQHF. The CDR3 DNA sequence: TGCGCCAGCAGCCCCCGGGACTGGGGTCAGCCCCAGCATTTT.

V and J are TRBV4-1 and TRBJ2-2, with 10 bases fitting TRBD1. This CDR3 comprises 17 residues. Germline V gene data show CDR1 as MGHRA and CDR2 as YSYEKL. V lost 4 bases to trimming and J lost 4 bases; unmatched junction nucleotides: 9. The CDR3 DNA is TGCGCCAGCAGCCCCTTCCCCGGGACAGGGGTCACCGGGGAGCTGTTTTTT. This codes for CASSPFPGTGVTGELFF.

This sequence joins TRBV5-4 and TRBJ2-4; 7 bases agree with TRBD1. The CDR3 is 14 amino acids. Trimming at V came to 4 bases and at J to 5 bases, leaving 6 bases not matched to a gene. CDR1 is SGHNT and CDR2 is YYREEE in the germline V gene (reference sequence). The CDR3 sequence: CASSPPGTENIQYF. CDR3 sequence (DNA): TGTGCCAGCAGCCCTCCCGGGACAGAAAACATTCAGTACTTC.

This sequence joins TRBV18 and TRBJ1-3; D may be TRBD1 (6 bases). The CDR3 totals 13 residues. The V end was cut by 3 bases, the J end by 6 bases, with 9 bases between. CDR1 KGHSH and CDR2 LQKENI come from the germline V gene. The CDR3 nucleotides read TGTGCCAGCTCACCGTCAGGGGAAAACACCATATATTTT. Its translation: CASSPSGENTIYF. The entire variable domain, with the rest obtained from reference TRBV18 and TRBJ1-3, is as follows: NAGVMQNPRHLVRRRGQEARLRCSPMKGHSHVYWYRQLPEEGLKFMVYLQKENIIDESGMPKERFSAEFPKEGPSILRIQQVVRGDSAAYFCASSPSGENTIYFGEGSWLTVV.

Only one count was recorded for this clone. The V call is TRBV11-3, the J call TRBJ1-3, with D maybe TRBD1 (6 bases). In germline, CDR1 is SGHNT, CDR2 YENEEA. V lost 5 bases to trimming and J lost 0 bases, with 8 bases between them. The CDR3 runs 14 residues. The CDR3 region has the DNA TGTGCCAGCAGCCCGACAGGCTCTGGAAACACCATATATTTT. It yields the protein CASSPTGSGNTIYF.

This clone has more than one count but fewer than ten. This sequence joins TRBV2 and TRBJ1-1, with 7 bases aligning to TRBD1. J lost 4 bases, V lost 4 bases, and 6 bases had no gene match. Germline V gene sequence: CDR1 SNHLY, CDR2 FYNNEI. CDR3 length equals 14 residues. CDR3 region: CASSATGASTEAFF. CDR3 bases: TGTGCCAGCAGTGCAACAGGGGCGTCCACTGAAGCTTTCTTT.

Comments on this clone: The junction departs from germline at one end; a sequencing error may be responsible. Different DNA sequences within this sample yield the same CDR3. The CDR3 protein is CASSAGRGNEQYF. CDR3 in DNA: TGCGCCAGCTCGGCGGGCCGGGGGAACGAGCAGTACTTC. The chain carries TRBV5-4 and TRBJ2-7, with TRBD2 as a possible D gene (6 bases). This CDR3 has 13 amino acids. In germline, CDR1 is SGHNT, CDR2 YYREEE (reference sequence).

V usage is TRBV29-1 and J usage is TRBJ1-1; D remains ambiguous. CDR1 is SQVTM, CDR2 ANQGSEA, per germline. V lost 0 bases and J 4 bases, leaving 9 bases between the germline ends. CDR3 length equals 13 residues. The CDR3 sequence is CSVEDLRGTEAFF. The CDR3 DNA reads as TGCAGCGTTGAAGATCTGCGGGGCACTGAAGCTTTCTTT.

This clone was recorded only once. The chain joins TRBV10-3 to TRBJ1-2; no reliable D call. The germline V and J ends were trimmed by 0 bases and 7 bases, with 12 bases remaining between them. Looked up from germline, CDR1 is ENHRY and CDR2 is SYGVKD. The CDR3 extends over 14 amino acids. This CDR3 reads CAISESSVVFGYTF. CDR3 in DNA: TGTGCCATCAGTGAGTCGTCCGTAGTATTTGGCTACACCTTC.

The V call is TRBV11-3, the J call TRBJ2-7; the D gene is possibly TRBD1 (6 bases). Per germline, CDR1 SGHNT and CDR2 YENEEA. Between the trimmed V and J ends, which lost 5 bases and 2 bases, there was a span of 16 bases. The CDR3 has 15 residues. The CDR3 nucleotides are TGTGCCAGCAGCCCCAGGACAGAGGCGACCTACGAGCAGTACTTC. Protein product: CASSPRTEATYEQYF.

This clone was counted a few times. This chain joins TRBV11-2 and TRBJ1-1, with TRBD1 identical over 7 bases. Per the germline V gene, CDR1 is SGHAT and CDR2 is FQNNGV. The CDR3 runs to 15 residues. The V gene end was trimmed by 5 bases and the J gene end by 5 bases; junction bases not matched to a gene: 11. CDR3 sequence reads: CASSAQGQLGTEAFF. The CDR3 region has the DNA TGTGCCAGCAGCGCACAGGGACAGCTAGGTACTGAAGCTTTCTTT.

This rearrangement joins TRBV2 to TRBJ1-5; no clear D gene. This CDR3 is built from 14 residues. CDR1 is SNHLY, CDR2 FYNNEI, per germline. The ends were cut back, 1 base at V and 1 base at J, with 5 bases in the middle. CDR3 in amino acids: CASSEVASNQPQHF. Here the CDR3 DNA reads TGTGCCAGCAGTGAAGTGGCCAGCAATCAGCCCCAGCATTTT.

CDR3 DNA: TGTGCCAGCAGTTTAACCAGGCATAATGAAAAACTGTTTTTT. This codes for CASSLTRHNEKLFF. This chain joins TRBV27 and TRBJ1-4; D ambiguous. This CDR3 has 14 amino acids. In germline, CDR1 is MNHEY, CDR2 SMNVEV (reference sequence). Trimming stripped 2 bases from V and 4 bases from J, with 8 bases between.

The J gene is TRBJ2-1, the V gene TRBV7-2, with 7 bases lining up with TRBD2. The CDR3 has 17 amino acids. Germline CDR1 is SGHTA and CDR2 is FQGNSA. J lost 0 bases, V lost 5 bases, and 10 bases had no gene match. Written as DNA, the CDR3 is TGTGCCAGCAGCCCGAGGGGAGCGGGGTTCTCCTACAATGAGCAGTTCTTC. Translated: CASSPRGAGFSYNEQFF.

This chain links TRBV6-1 with TRBJ2-1; perhaps TRBD1 as D (5 bases). Germline V CDR1 and CDR2: MNHNS, SASEGT. Trimming took 6 bases from V and 7 from J, leaving 10 bases between them. There are 12 residues in the CDR3. CDR3 residues: CASRFAGNEQFF. CDR3 in DNA: TGTGCCAGCAGATTCGCAGGGAATGAGCAGTTCTTC.

Details on this clone: One end of the junction fails to match germline, which may point to a read error. The chain carries TRBV7-7 and TRBJ2-1, with 7 bases fitting TRBD1. CDR1 and CDR2 from the germline V gene are SSHAT and FNYEAQ (reference sequence). The CDR3 has 15 residues. The DNA of the CDR3 is TGTGCTAGCAGTCAAAACACAGGGGCCTACAATGAGCAGTTCTTC. Translating gives CASSQNTGAYNEQFF.

The chain carries TRBV5-1 and TRBJ1-2; no reliable D call. The CDR3 is made up of 13 amino acids. Trimming took off 0 bases at V and 6 bases at J, with 9 bases between the two ends. The germline V gene encodes CDR1 SGHRS and CDR2 YFSETQ. In DNA form, the CDR3 reads TGCGCCAGCAGCTTGGTTGGAGATGATGGCTACACCTTC. Amino acids: CASSLVGDDGYTF. Variable domain in full (rest from reference TRBV5-1 and TRBJ1-2): KAGVTQTPRYLIKTRGQQVTLSCSPISGHRSVSWYQQTPGQGLQFLFEYFSETQRNKGNFPGRFSGRQFSNSRSEMNVSTLELGDSALYLCASSLVGDDGYTFGSGTRLTVV.

A single count supports this clone. V usage is TRBV5-1 and J usage is TRBJ2-1; 8 positions match TRBD1. The V and J ends lost 0 bases and 6 bases, in that order; junction bases with no gene match: 8. This CDR3 has 16 amino acids. Germline V gene lookup returns CDR1 SGHRS and CDR2 YFSETQ. The DNA for the CDR3 is TGCGCCAGCAGCTTGGCTGGGCAGGGGGCGAGCAATGAGCAGTTCTTC. It encodes CASSLAGQGASNEQFF.

This rearrangement joins TRBV7-2 to TRBJ1-5; maybe TRBD1 (6 bases). The CDR3 length is 15 residues. The V and J ends lost 1 base and 6 bases respectively, with 13 bases between them. Germline CDR1 reads SGHTA; CDR2 reads FQGNSA. In nucleotides, the CDR3 is TGTGCCAGCAGCTTAGAACAGGGAGGGGGTCAGCCCCAGCATTTT. It specifies CASSLEQGGGQPQHF.

CDR3 sequence (DNA): TGTGCCATCAGCCAAGATAATACAGGAAACACCATATATTTT. Translating gives CAISQDNTGNTIYF. V and J are TRBV10-3 and TRBJ1-3; D unresolved. The V and J ends lost 6 bases and 4 bases respectively, with 13 bases between them. This CDR3 has 14 residues. Germline V gene sequence: CDR1 ENHRY, CDR2 SYGVKD.

This sequence joins TRBV7-9 and TRBJ1-3, with D unclear. The CDR3 loop spans 11 amino acids. Germline V lookup: CDR1 SEHNR, CDR2 FQNEAQ (reference sequence). With 5 bases removed from V and 11 bases from J, the gap between germline ends came to 10 bases. Here the CDR3 reads CASSTGSSIYF. Here the CDR3 DNA reads TGTGCCAGCAGCACGGGGTCCTCCATATATTTT.